These T cell receptor beta chains were read from a single sample in a study of radiotherapy plus CTLA-4 blockade in lung cancer. This table comes from immunoSEQ multiplex PCR, and its TCRdb copy is limited to in-frame clones, with some not included. The sample contains tens of thousands of clones, 70% to 90% of which appear only once. The specimen was peripheral blood, collected from a patient treated with radiotherapy plus ipilimumab. The receptors shown here come from a human donor with non-small cell lung cancer who had stable disease on radiotherapy plus ipilimumab. Both conserved end residues are part of each CDR3. Fields, in order: D gene, J gene, clone size, V gene, CDR3 DNA, CDR3 protein. The D gene is left open where the match is weak. Rows may omit the clone size; those that give it use once, few, many or a size class.

D gene: NA; J gene: TRBJ1-1; clone size: NA; V gene: TRBV30; CDR3 DNA: TGTGCCTGGATGATACGGGTAGGCACTGAAGCTTTCTTT; CDR3 protein: CAWMIRVGTEAFF
D gene: TRBD1; J gene: TRBJ2-2; clone size: NA; V gene: TRBV6-1; CDR3 DNA: TGTGCCAGCAGTGACAGACAGGGGGCCTGGAGGAATACCGGGGAGCTGTTTTTT; CDR3 protein: CASSDRQGAWRNTGELFF
D gene: NA; J gene: TRBJ2-1; clone size: NA; V gene: TRBV7-6; CDR3 DNA: TGTGCCAGCAGCTTACAGACTACCAATGAGCAGTTCTTC; CDR3 protein: CASSLQTTNEQFF
D gene: TRBD1; J gene: TRBJ2-4; clone size: NA; V gene: TRBV5-4; CDR3 DNA: TGTGCCAGCAGCTTCGGACAGGGAAACATTCAGTACTTC; CDR3 protein: CASSFGQGNIQYF
D gene: TRBD1; J gene: TRBJ1-5; clone size: NA; V gene: TRBV7-2; CDR3 DNA: TGTGCCAGCAGCCCACAGGGGAGGGTAGGTCAGCCCCAGCATTTT; CDR3 protein: CASSPQGRVGQPQHF
D gene: NA; J gene: TRBJ2-2; clone size: few; V gene: TRBV29-1; CDR3 DNA: TGCAGCGCCTTGTTTGGGGGGGCAGGCACCGGGGAGCTGTTTTTT; CDR3 protein: CSALFGGAGTGELFF
D gene: TRBD1; J gene: TRBJ1-2; clone size: NA; V gene: TRBV6-5; CDR3 DNA: TGTGCCAGCACCCCAGGGGGTGGTGGCTACACCTTC; CDR3 protein: CASTPGGGGYTF
D gene: NA; J gene: TRBJ1-1; clone size: once; V gene: TRBV2; CDR3 DNA: TGTGCCAGCAGTGAAAACAGTGTGAACACTGAAGCTTTCTTT; CDR3 protein: CASSENSVNTEAFF
D gene: NA; J gene: TRBJ2-3; clone size: NA; V gene: TRBV9; CDR3 DNA: TGTGCCAGCAGCGTCCACGGGGCAGGGGCAACTAGCACAGATACGCAGTATTTT; CDR3 protein: CASSVHGAGATSTDTQYF
D gene: NA; J gene: TRBJ2-7; clone size: NA; V gene: TRBV30; CDR3 DNA: TGTGCCTGGAAGAAAGGGGGTTACGAGCAGTACTTC; CDR3 protein: CAWKKGGYEQYF
D gene: TRBD1; J gene: TRBJ2-1; clone size: NA; V gene: TRBV7-3; CDR3 DNA: TGTGCCAGCAGCTTAGGACAGGGTACAAATGAGCAGTTCTTC; CDR3 protein: CASSLGQGTNEQFF
D gene: TRBD1; J gene: TRBJ1-5; clone size: NA; V gene: TRBV19; CDR3 DNA: TGTGCCAGTAGTATACAGGGGGATCAGCCCCAGCATTTT; CDR3 protein: CASSIQGDQPQHF
D gene: NA; J gene: TRBJ1-3; clone size: few; V gene: TRBV7-2; CDR3 DNA: TGTGCCAGCGGTCGTGAGGCGGGAAACACCATATATTTT; CDR3 protein: CASGREAGNTIYF
D gene: TRBD1; J gene: TRBJ2-3; clone size: NA; V gene: TRBV7-3; CDR3 DNA: TGTGCCAGCAGCCCCCAGGGGGCTAGCACAGATACGCAGTATTTT; CDR3 protein: CASSPQGASTDTQYF
D gene: TRBD1; J gene: TRBJ2-7; clone size: NA; V gene: TRBV9; CDR3 DNA: TGTGCCAGCAGCCCAGGACAGGGGGACGAGCAGTACTTC; CDR3 protein: CASSPGQGDEQYF
D gene: NA; J gene: TRBJ2-7; clone size: NA; V gene: TRBV5-4; CDR3 DNA: TGTGCCAGCAGGGACGACGGGGTGGCCTACGAGCAGTACTTC; CDR3 protein: CASRDDGVAYEQYF
D gene: NA; J gene: TRBJ2-7; clone size: NA; V gene: TRBV11-2; CDR3 DNA: TGTGCCAGCAGCTTAGGAGGGACGACCTACGAGCAGTACTTC; CDR3 protein: CASSLGGTTYEQYF